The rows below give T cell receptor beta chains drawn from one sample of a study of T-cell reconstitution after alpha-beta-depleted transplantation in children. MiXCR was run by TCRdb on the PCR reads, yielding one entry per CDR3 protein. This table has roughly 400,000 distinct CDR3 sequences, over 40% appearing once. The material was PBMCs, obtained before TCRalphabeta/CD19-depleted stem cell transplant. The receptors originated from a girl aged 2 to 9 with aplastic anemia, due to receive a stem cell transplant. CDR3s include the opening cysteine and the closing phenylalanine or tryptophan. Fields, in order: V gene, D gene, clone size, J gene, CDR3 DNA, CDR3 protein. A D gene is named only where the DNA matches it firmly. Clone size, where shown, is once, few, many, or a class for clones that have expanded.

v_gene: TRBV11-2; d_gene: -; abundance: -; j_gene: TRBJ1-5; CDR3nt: TGTGCCAGCAGCTTACATGGGGGGACCCAGCCCCAGCATTTT; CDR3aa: CASSLHGGTQPQHF
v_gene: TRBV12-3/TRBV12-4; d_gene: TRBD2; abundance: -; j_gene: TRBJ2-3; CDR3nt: TGTGCCAGCAGTTTACCCCGGACTAGCGGATCAGATACGCAGTATTTT; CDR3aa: CASSLPRTSGSDTQYF
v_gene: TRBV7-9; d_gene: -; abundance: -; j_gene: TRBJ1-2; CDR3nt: TGTGCCAGCAGCTTAGACGGCCGGATCTATGGCTACACCTTC; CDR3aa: CASSLDGRIYGYTF
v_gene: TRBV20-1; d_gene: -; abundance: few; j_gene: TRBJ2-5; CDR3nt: TGCAGTGCAAACGGAGCGGAGGAGACCCAGTACTTC; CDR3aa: CSANGAEETQYF
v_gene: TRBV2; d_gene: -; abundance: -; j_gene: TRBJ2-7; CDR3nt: TGTGCCAGCAGGAAACCCAGTGGGGCGGAAGCCTACGAGCAGTACTTC; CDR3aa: CASRKPSGAEAYEQYF
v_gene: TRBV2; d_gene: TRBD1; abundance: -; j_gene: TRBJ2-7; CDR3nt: TGTGCCAGCAGTGAAGGGACAGGGAACCTCTACGAGCAGTACTTC; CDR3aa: CASSEGTGNLYEQYF
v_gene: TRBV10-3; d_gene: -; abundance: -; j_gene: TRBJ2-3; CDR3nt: TGTGCCATCAGTGACCCTACGGATACGCAGTATTTT; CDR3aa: CAISDPTDTQYF
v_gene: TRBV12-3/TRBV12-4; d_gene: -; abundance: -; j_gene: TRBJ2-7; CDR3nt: TGTGCCAGCAGCCCCGGTCGGTCCCCCTACGAGCAGTACTTC; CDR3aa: CASSPGRSPYEQYF
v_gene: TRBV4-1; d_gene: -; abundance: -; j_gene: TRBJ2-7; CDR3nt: TGCGCCAGCAGCCAAACCGGGACTTATTCCTACGAGCAGTACTTC; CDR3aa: CASSQTGTYSYEQYF
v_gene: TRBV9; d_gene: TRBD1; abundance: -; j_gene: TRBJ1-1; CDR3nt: TGTGCCAGCAGCGTAGGAACAGGGGGCGTCACTGAAGCTTTCTTT; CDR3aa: CASSVGTGGVTEAFF
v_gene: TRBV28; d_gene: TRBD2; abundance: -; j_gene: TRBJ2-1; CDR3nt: TGTGCTAGCGGGACGGACCCTCGGCAGGAGCAGTTCTTC; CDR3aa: CASGTDPRQEQFF
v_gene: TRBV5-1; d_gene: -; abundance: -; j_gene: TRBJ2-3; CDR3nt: TGCGCCAGCAGTCCTCCATCGGGGGGCTACACAGATACGCAGTATTTT; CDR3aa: CASSPPSGGYTDTQYF
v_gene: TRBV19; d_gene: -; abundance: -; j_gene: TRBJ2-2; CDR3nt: TGTGCCAGTAGTATTTACGGTCGGGGGGAGCTGTTTTTT; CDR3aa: CASSIYGRGELFF
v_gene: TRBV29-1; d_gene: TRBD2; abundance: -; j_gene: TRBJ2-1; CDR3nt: TGCAGCGCTCGGACTAGCGGGGGCCACTCCTACAATGAGCAGTTCTTC; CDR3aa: CSARTSGGHSYNEQFF
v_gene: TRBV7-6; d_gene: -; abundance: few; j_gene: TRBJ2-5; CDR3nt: TGTGCCAGCAGAGCAGGGACCCAAGAGACCCAGTACTTC; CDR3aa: CASRAGTQETQYF
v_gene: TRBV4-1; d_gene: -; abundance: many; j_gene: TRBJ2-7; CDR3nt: TGCGCCAGCAGCCAAGCTTCCCCGGGGGACGAGCAGTACTTC; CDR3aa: CASSQASPGDEQYF
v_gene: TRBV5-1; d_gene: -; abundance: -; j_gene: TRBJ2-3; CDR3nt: TGCGCCAGCAGCCCGGACGCTCGCCGGACGGATACGCAGTATTTT; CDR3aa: CASSPDARRTDTQYF
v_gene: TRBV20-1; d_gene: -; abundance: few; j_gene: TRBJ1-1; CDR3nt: TGCAGTGCTAGAGAACGAGGGCAGGGGAACACTGAAGCTTTCTTT; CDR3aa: CSARERGQGNTEAFF
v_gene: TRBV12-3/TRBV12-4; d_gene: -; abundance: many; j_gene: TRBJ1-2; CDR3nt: TGTGCCAGCAGTTTTGAGGCGGGGACTCCGGGCGAAGGCTACACCTTC; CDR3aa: CASSFEAGTPGEGYTF
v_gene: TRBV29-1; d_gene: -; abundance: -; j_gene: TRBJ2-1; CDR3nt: TGCAGCGTTGCGTTTGGTAGCGGCTCCTACAATGAGCAGTTCTTC; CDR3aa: CSVAFGSGSYNEQFF
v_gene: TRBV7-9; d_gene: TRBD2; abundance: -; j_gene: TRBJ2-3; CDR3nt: TGTGCCAGCAGCTTAGTACTAGCGGGGCTCACAGATACGCAGTATTTT; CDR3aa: CASSLVLAGLTDTQYF
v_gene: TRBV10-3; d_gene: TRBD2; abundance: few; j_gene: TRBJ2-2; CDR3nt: TGTGCCATCAGAGGTAGCGGGAGGGCCGTAAAAGGCACCGGGGAGCTGTTTTTT; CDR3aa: CAIRGSGRAVKGTGELFF
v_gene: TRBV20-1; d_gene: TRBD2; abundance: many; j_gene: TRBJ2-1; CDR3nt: TGCAGTGCTAGAGGTGGACTAGCGACAGACAATGAGCAGTTCTTC; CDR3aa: CSARGGLATDNEQFF
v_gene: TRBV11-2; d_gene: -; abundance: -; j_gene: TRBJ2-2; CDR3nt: TGTGCCAGCAGCCCACGCCCAACAACAACGAACACCGGGGAGCTGTTTTTT; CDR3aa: CASSPRPTTTNTGELFF
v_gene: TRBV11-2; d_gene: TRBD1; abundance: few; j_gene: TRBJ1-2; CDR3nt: TGTGCCAGCAGCGATGGACAGGGGAGACGCTACACCTTC; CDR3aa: CASSDGQGRRYTF
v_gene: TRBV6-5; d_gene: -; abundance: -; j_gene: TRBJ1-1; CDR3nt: TGTGCCAGCAGTTACCCGGGCTTCCCCCACACTGAAGCTTTCTTT; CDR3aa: CASSYPGFPHTEAFF
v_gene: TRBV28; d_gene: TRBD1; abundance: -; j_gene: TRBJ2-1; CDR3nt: TGTGCCACTCAGGGCCGGACAGGCTTGGGCAATGAGCAGTTCTTC; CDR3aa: CATQGRTGLGNEQFF
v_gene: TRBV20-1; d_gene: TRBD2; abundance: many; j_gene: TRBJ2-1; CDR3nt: TGCAGTGCTAGAGTCCCCGTGGAGCGGGAGAGCTACTACAATGAGCAGTTCTTC; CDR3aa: CSARVPVERESYYNEQFF
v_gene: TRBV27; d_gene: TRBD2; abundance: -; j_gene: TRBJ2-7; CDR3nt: TGTGCCAGCAGTCACACGGGACTAGTCTACGAGCAGTACTTC; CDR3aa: CASSHTGLVYEQYF
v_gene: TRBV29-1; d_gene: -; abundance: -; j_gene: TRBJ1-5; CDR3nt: TGCAGCGTTGAACCCGGGGCCACGAACCAGCCCCAGCATTTT; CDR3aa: CSVEPGATNQPQHF
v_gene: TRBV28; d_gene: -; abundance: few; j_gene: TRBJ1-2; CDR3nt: TGTGCCAGCAGTTCGGCGCCCGAGTATGGCTACACCTTC; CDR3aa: CASSSAPEYGYTF
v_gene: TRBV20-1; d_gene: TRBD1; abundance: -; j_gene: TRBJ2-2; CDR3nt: TGCAGTGCTAGAGTTAGGGGGCCCACCGGGGAGCTGTTTTTT; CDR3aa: CSARVRGPTGELFF
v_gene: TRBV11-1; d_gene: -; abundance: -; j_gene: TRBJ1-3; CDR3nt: TGTGCCAGCAGCTACGAGCGGGCAGGGTATCTATCTGGAAACACCATATATTTT; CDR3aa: CASSYERAGYLSGNTIYF
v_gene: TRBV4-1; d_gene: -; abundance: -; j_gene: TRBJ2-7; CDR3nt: TGCGCCAGCAGCCAAGAGGGGTCTAACAACTACGAGCAGTACTTC; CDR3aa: CASSQEGSNNYEQYF
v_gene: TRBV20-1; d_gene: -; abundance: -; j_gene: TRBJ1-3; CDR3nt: TGCAGTGCTAGACGACTGACTTCTGGAAACACCATATATTTT; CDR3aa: CSARRLTSGNTIYF
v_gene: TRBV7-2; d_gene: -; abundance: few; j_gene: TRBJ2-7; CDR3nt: TGTGCCAGCAGTCGATTGGGGGGACAGCTTTACGAGCAGTACTTC; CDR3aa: CASSRLGGQLYEQYF
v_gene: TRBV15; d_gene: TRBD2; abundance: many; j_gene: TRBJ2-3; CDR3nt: TGTGCCACCAGCAGTGGCCGGACTAGCGGCACAGATACGCAGTATTTT; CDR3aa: CATSSGRTSGTDTQYF
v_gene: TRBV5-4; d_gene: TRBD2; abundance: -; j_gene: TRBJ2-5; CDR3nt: TGTGCCAGCAGCTTCGGCGGGAGGGGTCGAGAGACCCAGTACTTC; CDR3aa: CASSFGGRGRETQYF
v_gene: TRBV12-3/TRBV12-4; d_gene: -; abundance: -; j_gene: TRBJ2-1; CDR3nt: TGTGCCAGCATATCGAGCGGAGGGATCTCCTACAATGAGCAGTTCTTC; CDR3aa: CASISSGGISYNEQFF
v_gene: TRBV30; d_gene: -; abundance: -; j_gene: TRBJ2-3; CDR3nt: TGTGCCTGGGGGTTTGGCTCAAGCACAGATACGCAGTATTTT; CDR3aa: CAWGFGSSTDTQYF
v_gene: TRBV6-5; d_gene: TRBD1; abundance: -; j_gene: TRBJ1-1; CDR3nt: TGTGCCAGCAGTTACTCGAACAGGGGCCAGTCTGAAGCTTTCTTT; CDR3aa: CASSYSNRGQSEAFF
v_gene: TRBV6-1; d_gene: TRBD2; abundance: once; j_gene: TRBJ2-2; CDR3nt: TGTGCCAGCACCCTGGGACTAAGCACCGGGGAGCTGTTTTTT; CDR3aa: CASTLGLSTGELFF
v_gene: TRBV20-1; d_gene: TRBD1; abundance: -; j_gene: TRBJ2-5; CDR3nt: TGCAGTGCCACAGGGGGGCAGGGGGCAGGACCCTCGCGGGGGACCCAGTACTTC; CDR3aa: CSATGGQGAGPSRGTQYF
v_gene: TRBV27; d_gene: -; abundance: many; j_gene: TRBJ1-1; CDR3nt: TGTGCCAGCAGTTTGCCGGGGACATCGAACACTGAAGCTTTCTTT; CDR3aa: CASSLPGTSNTEAFF
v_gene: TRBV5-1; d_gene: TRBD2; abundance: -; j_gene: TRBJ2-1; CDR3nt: TGCGCCAGGAATGAGCGGGAGGGCTCCTACAATGAGCAGTTCTTC; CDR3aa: CARNEREGSYNEQFF
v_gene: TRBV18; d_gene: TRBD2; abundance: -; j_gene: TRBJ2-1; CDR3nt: TGTGCCAGCTCACCAACAGCGGGAGTGAGATACAATGAGCAGTTCTTC; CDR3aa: CASSPTAGVRYNEQFF
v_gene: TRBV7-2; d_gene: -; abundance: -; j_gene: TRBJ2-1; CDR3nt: TGTGCCAGCAGCTTAGGGGCAGCTGGTAAGTTCTTC; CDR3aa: CASSLGAAGKFF
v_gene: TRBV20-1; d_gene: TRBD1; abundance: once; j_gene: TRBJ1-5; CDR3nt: TGCAGTGCTAACGACAGGGGGGATCAGCCCCAGCATTTT; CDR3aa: CSANDRGDQPQHF